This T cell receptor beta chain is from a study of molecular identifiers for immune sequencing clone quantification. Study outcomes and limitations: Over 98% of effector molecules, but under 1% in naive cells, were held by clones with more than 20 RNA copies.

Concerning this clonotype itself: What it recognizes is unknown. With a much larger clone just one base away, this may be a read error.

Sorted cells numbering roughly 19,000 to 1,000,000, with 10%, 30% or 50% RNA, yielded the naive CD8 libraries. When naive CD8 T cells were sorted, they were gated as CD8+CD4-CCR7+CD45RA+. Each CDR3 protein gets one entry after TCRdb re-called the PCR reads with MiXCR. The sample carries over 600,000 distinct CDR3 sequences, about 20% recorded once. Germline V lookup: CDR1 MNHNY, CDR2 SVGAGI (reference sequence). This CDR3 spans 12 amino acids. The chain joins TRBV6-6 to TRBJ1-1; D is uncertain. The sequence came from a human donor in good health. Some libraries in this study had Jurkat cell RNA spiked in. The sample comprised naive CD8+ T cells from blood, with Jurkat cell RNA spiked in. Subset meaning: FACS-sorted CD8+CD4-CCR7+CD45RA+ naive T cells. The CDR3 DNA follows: TGTGCCAGCAGTTACTCCCAGACTGAAGCTTCCTTT. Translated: CASSYSQTEASF.